The rows below give T cell receptor beta chains drawn from one sample of a study of graft-versus-host responses after intestinal transplantation. These receptors are not linked to any known antigen. Clones were sequenced by immunoSEQ multiplex PCR, and TCRdb holds only the in-frame ones, with some missing. The sample carries some 90,000 clones, 82% recorded once. Sample: unstimulated CD4+ T cells sorted from spleen or lymph node cells, taken before intestinal transplant. Receptor source: a human donor who received an intestinal transplant. Both conserved end residues are part of each CDR3. The D gene is left open where the match is weak. Size tells how often a clone was seen (once, few, many) or the class of an expanded clone, and some rows leave it out.

TRBJ1-5,NA,TRBD1,TRBV28,TGTGCCAGCAGACCTCCAGGGGGCGTGCAGCCCCAGCATTTT,CASRPPGGVQPQHF
TRBJ2-2,NA,TRBD2,TRBV2,TGTGCCAGCAAGGGGGGGACTAGCGCGAACACCGGGGAGCTGTTTTTT,CASKGGTSANTGELFF
TRBJ2-1,NA,NA,TRBV4-2,TGTGCCAGCAGCCAAGAAGGCGCAGGGGACTCCTACAATGAGCAGTTCTTC,CASSQEGAGDSYNEQFF
TRBJ2-3,NA,TRBD2,TRBV5-1,TGCGCCAGCAGCTTCCAGCTGGGAGGGGGCACAGATACGCAGTATTTT,CASSFQLGGGTDTQYF
TRBJ1-6,NA,NA,TRBV5-1,TGCGCCAGCAGCTTGCAAGGGGGGGAGCGGTCACCCCTCCACTTT,CASSLQGGERSPLHF
TRBJ2-1,NA,TRBD2,TRBV11-2,TGTGCCAGCAGCTTATTTCAAGGGACTAGCGTGTTCTTC,CASSLFQGTSVFF
TRBJ1-4,NA,NA,TRBV5-1,TGCGCCAGCAGCTTGGAGCGGGGCGGAAAACTGTTTTTT,CASSLERGGKLFF
TRBJ2-7,NA,NA,TRBV5-1,TGCGCCAGCAGCTTGGAGGAAGGGGTTCGAGAGCAGTACTTC,CASSLEEGVREQYF
TRBJ2-5,NA,TRBD1,TRBV25-1,TGTGCCAGCAGGAGGAGGACAGGGGAAGAGACCCAGTACTTC,CASRRRTGEETQYF
TRBJ2-7,NA,TRBD1,TRBV2,TGTGCCAGCAGTGGTGGGACAGGGCTCGAGCAGTACTTC,CASSGGTGLEQYF
TRBJ2-5,NA,TRBD1,TRBV28,TGTGCCAGCAGTAACCCGGGACAGGCCCAAGAGACCCAGTACTTC,CASSNPGQAQETQYF
TRBJ2-3,NA,NA,TRBV11-3,TGTGCCAGCAGCTTAATGGGGGCAGCAGATACGCAGTATTTT,CASSLMGAADTQYF
TRBJ2-3,NA,TRBD2,TRBV6-1,TGTGCCAGCAGTGAAGCCGGACTAGCAGATACGCAGTATTTT,CASSEAGLADTQYF
TRBJ2-1,NA,NA,TRBV5-6,TGTGCCAGCTTTGGGGCTGCGGGAAGTGTTGAGCAGTTCTTC,CASFGAAGSVEQFF
TRBJ2-3,NA,NA,TRBV10-3,TGTGCCATCCAGGACGCACAGGGTCCAGATACGCAGTATTTT,CAIQDAQGPDTQYF
TRBJ2-3,NA,TRBD2,TRBV18,TGTGCCAGCTCACCACTCGGACTAGCGGGACTCACAGATACGCAGTATTTT,CASSPLGLAGLTDTQYF
TRBJ2-2,once,NA,TRBV18,TGTGCCAGCTCACGGAAGTCCGGGGCGAACACCGGGGAGCTGTTTTTT,CASSRKSGANTGELFF
TRBJ1-1,NA,NA,TRBV19,TGTGCCAGTAGCCAGAACGGCGGGACTGAAGCTTTCTTT,CASSQNGGTEAFF
TRBJ1-3,NA,NA,TRBV6-6,TGTGCCAGCAGCCCCGGCGGGGGAAGTGGAAACACCATATATTTT,CASSPGGGSGNTIYF
TRBJ2-3,NA,NA,TRBV5-4,TGTGCCAGCAGCTTGGGAGGGCCTCGGTTCACAGATACGCAGTATTTT,CASSLGGPRFTDTQYF
TRBJ1-2,NA,NA,TRBV2,TGTGCCAGCAGCCAGACAGCCGCTTATGGCTACACCTTC,CASSQTAAYGYTF
TRBJ1-1,NA,TRBD1,TRBV27,TGTGCAGCCCGTGTGGCAGGGGGCACTGAAGCTTTCTTT,CAARVAGGTEAFF
TRBJ1-4,NA,TRBD1,TRBV28,TGTGCCAGCAGGTCGGGACAGGATAATGAAAAACTGTTTTTT,CASRSGQDNEKLFF
TRBJ1-1,NA,NA,TRBV28,TGTGCCAGCTTGGGGGGGAGCCGGAAAGGCACTGAAGCTTTCTTT,CASLGGSRKGTEAFF
TRBJ2-1,NA,NA,TRBV7-9,TGTGCCAGCAGCCCTCGGGTACTAGTGGGGAATGAGCAGTTCTTC,CASSPRVLVGNEQFF
TRBJ1-2,few,NA,TRBV2,TGTGCCAGCAGTGATTTGGAGAGTACTAACTATGGCTACACCTTC,CASSDLESTNYGYTF
TRBJ2-7,NA,TRBD2,TRBV5-1,TGCGCCAGCAGCCCGGGGACTAGCGGGAGAGGCTACGAGCAGTACTTC,CASSPGTSGRGYEQYF
TRBJ2-3,NA,TRBD2,TRBV7-2,TGTGCCAGCAGCCCGGGACTAGTGACAGATACGCAGTATTTT,CASSPGLVTDTQYF
TRBJ1-3,NA,NA,TRBV2,TGTGCCAGCAGCCAGGGAACTGGAAACACCATATATTTT,CASSQGTGNTIYF
TRBJ1-6,NA,NA,TRBV5-8,TGTGCCAGCAGCTTGGCAGCGGGGGGTTCCTATAATTCACCCCTCCACTTT,CASSLAAGGSYNSPLHF
TRBJ2-2,few,TRBD2,TRBV28,TGTGCCAGTAGGACTAGCGGGTCCGGGGAGCTGTTTTTT,CASRTSGSGELFF
TRBJ2-7,NA,NA,TRBV7-2,TGTGCCAGCAGCTTATCTAGCTACAGGGTGGCGGAGCAGTACTTC,CASSLSSYRVAEQYF
TRBJ2-3,NA,TRBD1,TRBV2,TGTGCCAGCAGTAACACAGGGGATGCGCAGTATTTT,CASSNTGDAQYF
TRBJ2-7,NA,TRBD1,TRBV4-1,TGCGCCAGCAGCCTATTGGGACAGTACTCCTACGAGCAGTACTTC,CASSLLGQYSYEQYF
TRBJ2-1,NA,NA,TRBV6-5,TGTGCCAGCAGTTACTCACCTGCACGGGAGCAGTTCTTC,CASSYSPAREQFF
TRBJ2-1,NA,TRBD2,TRBV5-1,TGCGCCAGCAGCTTGTTCTCTTCGCGGGAGGTGGTTAGTGAGCAGTTCTTC,CASSLFSSREVVSEQFF
TRBJ2-5,NA,TRBD2,TRBV14,TGTGCCAGCAGCGACAGACTAGCGGGAGTAGAGACCCAGTACTTC,CASSDRLAGVETQYF
TRBJ2-5,NA,TRBD2,TRBV5-6,TGTGCCAGCAGCTTACTAGCGGGGGGCAGGGAGACCCAGTACTTC,CASSLLAGGRETQYF
TRBJ2-6,NA,TRBD1,TRBV18,TGTGCCAGCTCCCCCGGACAGGCTGGGGCCAACGTCCTGACTTTC,CASSPGQAGANVLTF
TRBJ2-3,once,TRBD1,TRBV5-8,TGTGCCAGCAGTTCAGGGACAGGGGCCTATAGCACAGATACGCAGTATTTT,CASSSGTGAYSTDTQYF
TRBJ1-5,NA,NA,TRBV7-2,TGTGCCAGCAGTGCTCGCGGAGGGCCGTATAGCAATCAGCCCCAGCATTTT,CASSARGGPYSNQPQHF
TRBJ2-5,once,NA,TRBV15,TGTGCCACCAGCAGAGACTTTATGTACCAAGAGACCCAGTACTTC,CATSRDFMYQETQYF
TRBJ1-5,NA,NA,TRBV6-5,TGTGCCAGCAGTTACGGTGAGAGCAATCAGCCCCAGCATTTT,CASSYGESNQPQHF
TRBJ2-5,few,TRBD2,TRBV7-9,TGTGCCAGCAGCTTTCAGGGAGGGATCCAAGAGACCCAGTACTTC,CASSFQGGIQETQYF